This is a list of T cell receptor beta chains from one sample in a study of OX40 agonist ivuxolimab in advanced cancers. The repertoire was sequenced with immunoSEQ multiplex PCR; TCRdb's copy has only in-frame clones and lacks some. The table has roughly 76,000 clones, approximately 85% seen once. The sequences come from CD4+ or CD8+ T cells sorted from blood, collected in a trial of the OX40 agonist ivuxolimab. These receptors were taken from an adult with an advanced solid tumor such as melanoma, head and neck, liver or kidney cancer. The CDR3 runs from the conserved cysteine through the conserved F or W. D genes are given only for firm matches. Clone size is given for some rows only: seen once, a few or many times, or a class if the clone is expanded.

DNA: TGTGCCAGCTCACCTGGACAGGGACGAATGAACACTGAAGCTTTCTTT
CDR3: CASSPGQGRMNTEAFF
V: TRBV18
J: TRBJ1-1
D: TRBD1
size: .

DNA: TGTGCCAGCAGCTTTGTTGCGAGAGCCTACAAGCAGTACTTC
CDR3: CASSFVARAYKQYF
V: TRBV7-2
J: TRBJ2-7
D: .
size: .

DNA: TGCGCCAGCAGCTTCTCCTCTGGGGCCAACGTCCTGACTTTC
CDR3: CASSFSSGANVLTF
V: TRBV5-1
J: TRBJ2-6
D: .
size: .

DNA: TGTGCCAGCAGGAAAGCCGGGACTGAAAACAATGAGCAGTTCTTC
CDR3: CASRKAGTENNEQFF
V: TRBV2
J: TRBJ2-1
D: .
size: .

DNA: TGTGCCAGCTCTTTAGCGGCCGACTCGGGCAATGAGCAGTTCTTC
CDR3: CASSLAADSGNEQFF
V: TRBV2
J: TRBJ2-1
D: .
size: few

DNA: TGTGCCAGCAGTCGGGACTTCACAGATACGCAGTATTTT
CDR3: CASSRDFTDTQYF
V: TRBV2
J: TRBJ2-3
D: .
size: .

DNA: TGTGCCAGCTCACCACCTGGACGGGGAGTGAACACTGAAGCTTTCTTT
CDR3: CASSPPGRGVNTEAFF
V: TRBV18
J: TRBJ1-1
D: .
size: .

DNA: TGTGCCAGCAGCTTAAGCGGGGGTTACGAGCAGTACTTC
CDR3: CASSLSGGYEQYF
V: TRBV7-9
J: TRBJ2-7
D: TRBD2
size: .

DNA: TGTGCCAGCAGTACCCGTGTCACTGAAGCTTTCTTT
CDR3: CASSTRVTEAFF
V: TRBV6-5
J: TRBJ1-1
D: .
size: .

DNA: TGTGCCAGCAGCAAAGTTAGTTCGCGTGGACAGGGAACGATGAACACTGAAGCTTTCTTT
CDR3: CASSKVSSRGQGTMNTEAFF
V: TRBV21-1
J: TRBJ1-1
D: .
size: .

DNA: TGCGCCAGCAGCTTGACTAGCGGGCACTACAATGAGCAGTTCTTC
CDR3: CASSLTSGHYNEQFF
V: TRBV5-1
J: TRBJ2-1
D: TRBD2
size: .

DNA: TGTGCCAGCAGTGCGATCAACACCGGGGAGCTGTTTTTT
CDR3: CASSAINTGELFF
V: TRBV2
J: TRBJ2-2
D: .
size: .

DNA: TGTGCCAGCAGTTTATCACCTACTGGGGGGGCCTACGAGCAGTACTTC
CDR3: CASSLSPTGGAYEQYF
V: TRBV27
J: TRBJ2-7
D: TRBD2
size: .

DNA: TGTGCCAGCAGCCAAGAGGGCGGGCCGCCCTACGAGCAGTACTTC
CDR3: CASSQEGGPPYEQYF
V: TRBV7-9
J: TRBJ2-7
D: .
size: .

DNA: TGTGCCGGGTTCCGGGCCCCCACGGGGCATGAGCAGTTCTTC
CDR3: CAGFRAPTGHEQFF
V: TRBV30
J: TRBJ2-1
D: .
size: .

DNA: TGTGCCTCCAGGACAGGCGCTTCCTACGAGCAGTACTTC
CDR3: CASRTGASYEQYF
V: TRBV6-5
J: TRBJ2-7
D: TRBD1
size: once

DNA: TGTGCCAGCAGCCCCCTTACAGGGAACACTGAAGCTTTCTTT
CDR3: CASSPLTGNTEAFF
V: TRBV7-9
J: TRBJ1-1
D: .
size: .

DNA: TGTGCCAGCAGCCGTTTAAATACCGGGGAGCTGTTTTTT
CDR3: CASSRLNTGELFF
V: TRBV7-3
J: TRBJ2-2
D: .
size: once

DNA: TGTGCCACCAGCACCCTGGCGGGGACAGGGGGCAATGAGCAGTTCTTC
CDR3: CATSTLAGTGGNEQFF
V: TRBV15
J: TRBJ2-1
D: TRBD1
size: few

DNA: TGTGCCAGTAGTTGGGGACTAGCGGGATATGAGCAGTTCTTC
CDR3: CASSWGLAGYEQFF
V: TRBV19
J: TRBJ2-1
D: TRBD2
size: once

DNA: TGTGCCAGCAGCTTAGCCGACAGGGGAAACACTGAAGCTTTCTTT
CDR3: CASSLADRGNTEAFF
V: TRBV7-9
J: TRBJ1-1
D: TRBD1
size: .

DNA: TGTGCCAGCAGCTTGTACAGGGGGCGTCGTGAGCAGTACTTC
CDR3: CASSLYRGRREQYF
V: TRBV5-6
J: TRBJ2-7
D: TRBD1
size: .

DNA: TGCGCCAGCAGGGAAGGCTACACCTTC
CDR3: CASREGYTF
V: TRBV4-3
J: TRBJ1-2
D: .
size: few

DNA: TGCGCCAGCAGCTTGGCCCAGCGGGGGACCTCGTTAGATACGCAGTATTTT
CDR3: CASSLAQRGTSLDTQYF
V: TRBV5-1
J: TRBJ2-3
D: TRBD2
size: .

DNA: TGTGCCAGCAGCTTTCAAGGACCGAACACTGAAGCTTTCTTT
CDR3: CASSFQGPNTEAFF
V: TRBV5-4
J: TRBJ1-1
D: .
size: .

DNA: TGTGCCAGCAGCTTGTCCGGGTACATCACTCAGAACACTGAAGCTTTCTTT
CDR3: CASSLSGYITQNTEAFF
V: TRBV5-6
J: TRBJ1-1
D: .
size: .

DNA: TGTGCCAGTAGTAGACAGGGGGCCAGCCGCGAGCAGTACTTC
CDR3: CASSRQGASREQYF
V: TRBV19
J: TRBJ2-7
D: TRBD1
size: .

DNA: TGTGCCAGCAGCTTGGTGGGTTGGACACAAGCCTACGAGCAGTACTTC
CDR3: CASSLVGWTQAYEQYF
V: TRBV5-6
J: TRBJ2-7
D: .
size: .

DNA: TGTGCCATCAGTGAGTCGGACTTTCAGGGCACAGATACGCAGTATTTT
CDR3: CAISESDFQGTDTQYF
V: TRBV10-3
J: TRBJ2-3
D: .
size: few

DNA: TGCAGTGCTCAAGGGAACAATGAGCAGTTCTTC
CDR3: CSAQGNNEQFF
V: TRBV20-1
J: TRBJ2-1
D: .
size: .

DNA: TGTGCCAGCAGTTGGACTAGCGGGGGGAAAACAGATACGCAGTATTTT
CDR3: CASSWTSGGKTDTQYF
V: TRBV6-5
J: TRBJ2-3
D: TRBD2
size: .

DNA: TGTGCCAGCAGATCGGGGGGCGGCTATGGCTACACCTTC
CDR3: CASRSGGGYGYTF
V: TRBV7-2
J: TRBJ1-2
D: .
size: few

DNA: TGTGCCAGCAGCTACAGGACAGGGATAACCGGGGAGCTGTTTTTT
CDR3: CASSYRTGITGELFF
V: TRBV7-9
J: TRBJ2-2
D: TRBD1
size: .

DNA: TGTGCCAGCAGCTCCCGTCCCATGGCCTACGAGCAGTACTTC
CDR3: CASSSRPMAYEQYF
V: TRBV5-8
J: TRBJ2-7
D: .
size: few

DNA: TGTGCCAGCAGCGCGGCGGGAAGGTACGAGCAGTACTTC
CDR3: CASSAAGRYEQYF
V: TRBV5-6
J: TRBJ2-7
D: .
size: .

DNA: TGTGCCAGCAGCGACCGGGACAGGGACACAGATACGCAGTATTTT
CDR3: CASSDRDRDTDTQYF
V: TRBV21-1
J: TRBJ2-3
D: .
size: once

DNA: TGTGCCAGCATGGGGGGGTCCTATAATTCACCCCTCCACTTT
CDR3: CASMGGSYNSPLHF
V: TRBV6-5
J: TRBJ1-6
D: .
size: .

DNA: TGTGCCAGCAGCCGAGCGGGGGTAAAAGATACGCAGTATTTT
CDR3: CASSRAGVKDTQYF
V: TRBV11-2
J: TRBJ2-3
D: TRBD2
size: .

DNA: TGTGCCAGCAGCTTGTTGGCAGAGACAGGGTCACTCGAGCAGTACTTC
CDR3: CASSLLAETGSLEQYF
V: TRBV5-6
J: TRBJ2-7
D: TRBD1
size: .

DNA: TGTGCCAGCAGCTTATTCGACAGGGCTTACGAGCAGTACTTC
CDR3: CASSLFDRAYEQYF
V: TRBV7-6
J: TRBJ2-7
D: TRBD1
size: .

DNA: TGTGCCAGCAGCTTAGACTCGAGTGGGCTTGGAAACACCATATATTTT
CDR3: CASSLDSSGLGNTIYF
V: TRBV7-2
J: TRBJ1-3
D: .
size: .

DNA: TGTGCCAGCAGCTTAGGGACTAGCGGGAGACAGCAGTTCTTC
CDR3: CASSLGTSGRQQFF
V: TRBV7-2
J: TRBJ2-1
D: TRBD2
size: .

DNA: TGTGCCAGCAGCTTAGTGCTCGGACTACCCAGCACAGATACGCAGTATTTT
CDR3: CASSLVLGLPSTDTQYF
V: TRBV7-9
J: TRBJ2-3
D: .
size: .

DNA: TGTGCCAGCAGTGACCGTGCTGAAGCTTTCTTT
CDR3: CASSDRAEAFF
V: TRBV6-1
J: TRBJ1-1
D: .
size: .

DNA: TGTGCCAGCTTACTCCCGGGACAGGGGGCCGACGAGCAGTACTTC
CDR3: CASLLPGQGADEQYF
V: TRBV2
J: TRBJ2-7
D: TRBD1
size: once

DNA: TGCGCCAGCAGCTTGGAAGGACAGGGGGAGGGCTACACCTTC
CDR3: CASSLEGQGEGYTF
V: TRBV5-1
J: TRBJ1-2
D: TRBD1
size: .

DNA: TGTGCCAGCAGCACCGGGACTTCCAGCTCTGGGGCCAACGTCCTGACTTTC
CDR3: CASSTGTSSSGANVLTF
V: TRBV5-5
J: TRBJ2-6
D: .
size: few

DNA: TGTGCCATCAGTGAGCCGGGACAGGGTACCTCCGAGCAGTACTTC
CDR3: CAISEPGQGTSEQYF
V: TRBV10-3
J: TRBJ2-7
D: TRBD1
size: .

DNA: TGTGCCATCAGTGAGTCGGTCAGGGCGACAGATACGCAGTATTTT
CDR3: CAISESVRATDTQYF
V: TRBV10-3
J: TRBJ2-3
D: .
size: .

DNA: TGTGCCAGCAGCTTAAGGGGGCTGGGAAGTGGCTACACCTTC
CDR3: CASSLRGLGSGYTF
V: TRBV4-2
J: TRBJ1-2
D: TRBD1
size: .

DNA: TGCGCCAGCAGCTTGGCCCTGTATGGAAACACCATATATTTT
CDR3: CASSLALYGNTIYF
V: TRBV5-1
J: TRBJ1-3
D: .
size: .